This T cell receptor beta chain originates from a study of cytotoxic CD8 clonotypes in ibrutinib-treated CLL. Study information: The average sample held roughly 250,000 productive templates and almost 95,000 productive rearrangements. Overall study results and limits: Circulating CD8+ T-cell counts were tracked by baseline clonality, which exceeded that of age-matched healthy donors. Under treatment, the uncommon public clonotypes either contracted or remained stable.

In its sample, this clone was seen once. Its antigen remains unidentified. Profiled with immunoSEQ multiplex PCR; TCRdb holds only in-frame clones, not every one. In the table there are 300,000 to 350,000 clones, around four fifths of which are singletons. V shed 3 bases and J 5 bases; nucleotides not matched to a gene: 6. Germline V gene sequence: CDR1 SGHTA, CDR2 FQGTGA. The CDR3 extends over 14 amino acids. This chain uses TRBV7-3 with TRBJ1-2, with 7 bases that match TRBD1. This receptor was identified in a human donor with chronic lymphocytic leukemia. The sample in question was PBMCs, obtained before ibrutinib treatment. DNA of the CDR3: TGTGCCAGCAGCTTGGACAGGCACCTTTATGGCTACACCTTC. It is translated as CASSLDRHLYGYTF.